This T cell receptor (beta chain) was sequenced in a study of radiotherapy plus CTLA-4 blockade in lung cancer. The CDR3 contains 11 residues. Germline V gives CDR1 SQVTM, CDR2 ANQGSEA. Unmatched junction bases numbered 6, after V lost 4 bases and J lost 12 bases. To note about this clone: The antigen remains unidentified.

The data were produced by immunoSEQ multiplex PCR, yet TCRdb's version contains in-frame clones alone and is incomplete. The sample lists just over 60,000 clones, roughly 80% occurring once. Study-wide results and caveats: Per reports, early blood T cell clone dynamics, plus interferon-beta, forecast response most strongly.

Alongside CTLA-4 blockade with ipilimumab, patients with chemo-refractory metastatic non-small-cell lung cancer received focal radiation. The receptor was derived from a human donor with non-small cell lung cancer who had a complete response to radiotherapy plus ipilimumab. The chain combines TRBV29-1 with TRBJ1-1; 9 bases are a match to TRBD1. The sample in question was peripheral blood, obtained from a patient treated with radiotherapy plus ipilimumab. CDR3 bases: TGCAGCGTTGCGGTGGACAGGGGAACTTTCTTT. The encoded protein is CSVAVDRGTFF.